This TCR beta chain was sequenced in a study of control samples from healthy donors and cancer patients. The protocol was immunoSEQ multiplex PCR, while the TCRdb copy is restricted to in-frame clones and leaves out a portion. The sample contains fewer than 95,000 clones, roughly 86% of which appear only once. The origin of this receptor is a man aged 25-40 years in good health. Sequenced material: blood.

The CDR3 DNA is TGTGCCAGCAGGAGGGGACAGCCCACAGATACGCAGTATTTT. It translates to CASRRGQPTDTQYF. The chain combines TRBV28 with TRBJ2-3, with TRBD1 identical over 7 bases. V was pared by 6 bases and J by 2 bases, with 5 bases of the junction left unmatched. Germline V gene data show CDR1 as MDHEN and CDR2 as SYDVKM. This CDR3 is built from 14 residues.